The source of this T cell receptor beta chain is a study of blood T cell repertoires in COVID-19. Study overall: From T cells, B-cell-depleted T cells, or PBMCs came the material, which was cDNA or gDNA.

Measured with immunoSEQ multiplex PCR; TCRdb has only the in-frame clones, and not every one. The sample lists roughly 48,000 clones, 75% to 90% seen once, with about three fifths in the top ten. From germline, CDR1 is SGHTA and CDR2 FQGNSA. V was pared by 4 bases and J by 6 bases, with 22 bases between. CDR3 length: 17 amino acids. This receptor was obtained from a man between 65 and 85 years old with acute or convalescent COVID-19. This chain uses TRBV7-2 with TRBJ2-1; tentative D call: TRBD2 (5 bases). The source material was peripheral blood. CDR3 sequence reads: CASSYKRVSVLGNEQFF. The CDR3 DNA reads TGTGCCAGCAGCTACAAAAGGGTTAGCGTCCTCGGCAATGAGCAGTTCTTC.